This T cell receptor beta chain was profiled in a study of blood T cell repertoires in COVID-19. Looking at the study overall: Acute and convalescent COVID-19 samples came from the United States, Italy and Spain.

Study processing details: Counts of nucleated cells, estimated from reference gene primer amplification, were obtained. Clones were read by immunoSEQ multiplex PCR, and TCRdb kept only the in-frame ones, dropping some. Clone size and V and J calls were adopted from that table, with D and trimming inferred from the DNA. The table lists some 200,000 clones, approximately 87% of them singletons. Trimming took off 6 bases at V and 5 bases at J, with 9 bases between the two ends. Germline CDR1 DFQATT, CDR2 SNEGSKA (reference sequence). This CDR3 contains 11 residues. What was sequenced was peripheral blood. This chain joins TRBV20-1 and TRBJ2-3; D call uncertain. The origin of this receptor is a woman aged 45-59 years with acute or convalescent COVID-19. DNA for the CDR3: TGCAGTGCCCCCTACTTAGATACGCAGTATTTT. Translation gives CSAPYLDTQYF.